These T cell receptor beta chains were read from a single sample in a study of shared clonotypes between healthy human individuals. The table came from immunoSEQ multiplex PCR; TCRdb's copy has only in-frame clones and leaves some out. Counted here are about 490,000 clones, about 79% occurring once; the ten biggest clones make up about an eighth. The sequenced material came from PBMCs. Receptor source: a woman aged 40 to 50 in good health. Some clones in this sample may be carry-over from other donors' samples. CDR3s include the opening cysteine and the closing phenylalanine or tryptophan. The order of the fields is J gene, V gene, clone size, D gene, CDR3 protein, CDR3 DNA. D genes are given only for firm matches. Where a row states a size, it is once, few, many or the class of an expanded clone; other rows omit it.

J gene: TRBJ2-7
V gene: TRBV11-3
clone size: -
D gene: -
CDR3 protein: CASSPNRGGYEQYF
CDR3 DNA: TGTGCCAGCAGCCCAAACAGGGGAGGTTACGAGCAGTACTTC

J gene: TRBJ2-7
V gene: TRBV28
clone size: once
D gene: TRBD1
CDR3 protein: CASTRTGGWGEQYF
CDR3 DNA: TGTGCCAGCACGCGGACAGGGGGCTGGGGCGAGCAGTACTTC

J gene: TRBJ2-1
V gene: TRBV27
clone size: -
D gene: -
CDR3 protein: CASSPQYSSYNEQFF
CDR3 DNA: TGTGCCAGCAGTCCTCAGTACAGCTCCTACAATGAGCAGTTCTTC

J gene: TRBJ2-7
V gene: TRBV18
clone size: -
D gene: TRBD1
CDR3 protein: CASSQKTGGYEQYF
CDR3 DNA: TGTGCCAGCTCACAAAAAACAGGGGGCTACGAGCAGTACTTC

J gene: TRBJ2-1
V gene: TRBV9
clone size: -
D gene: -
CDR3 protein: CASSVVVSYSSYNEQFF
CDR3 DNA: TGTGCCAGCAGCGTAGTGGTTAGCTACTCCTCCTACAATGAGCAGTTCTTC

J gene: TRBJ2-2
V gene: TRBV27
clone size: few
D gene: -
CDR3 protein: CASSLGHYTGELFF
CDR3 DNA: TGTGCCAGCAGTTTAGGGCACTACACCGGGGAGCTGTTTTTT

J gene: TRBJ1-1
V gene: TRBV13
clone size: once
D gene: TRBD1
CDR3 protein: CASSPGTGRGRPEAFF
CDR3 DNA: TGTGCCAGCAGCCCCGGGACAGGCAGAGGCAGGCCTGAAGCTTTCTTT

J gene: TRBJ1-5
V gene: TRBV9
clone size: -
D gene: -
CDR3 protein: CASSGTGTSNQPQHF
CDR3 DNA: TGTGCCAGCAGCGGGACCGGGACATCGAATCAGCCCCAGCATTTT

J gene: TRBJ2-4
V gene: TRBV29-1
clone size: -
D gene: TRBD2
CDR3 protein: CSVAQTAGEPNIQYF
CDR3 DNA: TGCAGCGTTGCGCAAACGGCGGGAGAGCCAAACATTCAGTACTTC

J gene: TRBJ1-2
V gene: TRBV30
clone size: -
D gene: TRBD1
CDR3 protein: CAWFRDRGWWNGYTF
CDR3 DNA: TGTGCCTGGTTCCGGGACAGGGGATGGTGGAATGGCTACACCTTC

J gene: TRBJ2-7
V gene: TRBV4-2
clone size: -
D gene: -
CDR3 protein: CASSQDLGDYAEQYF
CDR3 DNA: TGTGCCAGCAGCCAAGATCTAGGGGATTACGCGGAGCAGTACTTC

J gene: TRBJ1-2
V gene: TRBV5-6
clone size: many
D gene: -
CDR3 protein: CASNWGRVVRSYTF
CDR3 DNA: TGTGCCAGCAACTGGGGGCGGGTCGTGAGGAGCTACACCTTC

J gene: TRBJ2-5
V gene: TRBV19
clone size: -
D gene: TRBD2
CDR3 protein: CASSIIGEGTQYF
CDR3 DNA: TGTGCCAGTAGTATCATAGGGGAGGGGACCCAGTACTTC

J gene: TRBJ1-4
V gene: TRBV4-1
clone size: -
D gene: -
CDR3 protein: CATTGGEKLFF
CDR3 DNA: TGCGCCACCACGGGGGGAGAAAAACTGTTTTTT

J gene: TRBJ2-3
V gene: TRBV28
clone size: -
D gene: -
CDR3 protein: CASSYDPTDTQYF
CDR3 DNA: TGTGCCAGCAGTTACGACCCCACAGATACGCAGTATTTT

J gene: TRBJ1-2
V gene: TRBV28
clone size: -
D gene: TRBD1
CDR3 protein: CASSSPGQGHGYTF
CDR3 DNA: TGTGCCAGCAGTTCCCCCGGACAGGGCCATGGCTACACCTTC

J gene: TRBJ1-3
V gene: TRBV4-2
clone size: -
D gene: -
CDR3 protein: CASSQTGTSSSGNTIYF
CDR3 DNA: TGTGCCAGCAGCCAAACCGGGACATCTAGCTCTGGAAACACCATATATTTT

J gene: TRBJ2-7
V gene: TRBV28
clone size: -
D gene: TRBD1
CDR3 protein: CASSIRDRSSYEQYF
CDR3 DNA: TGTGCCAGCAGTATCCGGGACAGATCCTCCTACGAGCAGTACTTC

J gene: TRBJ2-7
V gene: TRBV10-1
clone size: -
D gene: -
CDR3 protein: CASSDGPPGMDEQYF
CDR3 DNA: TGCGCCAGCAGTGACGGGCCCCCCGGAATGGACGAGCAGTACTTC

J gene: TRBJ2-2
V gene: TRBV7-2
clone size: -
D gene: -
CDR3 protein: CASSLAMNTGELFF
CDR3 DNA: TGTGCCAGCAGCCTTGCAATGAACACCGGGGAGCTGTTTTTT

J gene: TRBJ2-1
V gene: TRBV5-1
clone size: -
D gene: TRBD1
CDR3 protein: CASYISGTGGHNEQFF
CDR3 DNA: TGCGCCAGCTACATATCCGGGACAGGGGGCCACAATGAGCAGTTCTTC

J gene: TRBJ2-7
V gene: TRBV5-1
clone size: -
D gene: -
CDR3 protein: CASSLGRGDEQYF
CDR3 DNA: TGCGCCAGCAGCTTGGGCAGGGGTGACGAGCAGTACTTC

J gene: TRBJ2-5
V gene: TRBV5-1
clone size: -
D gene: TRBD1
CDR3 protein: CASSSGQGQETQYF
CDR3 DNA: TGCGCCAGCAGCAGTGGACAGGGTCAAGAGACCCAGTACTTC

J gene: TRBJ2-1
V gene: TRBV7-2
clone size: -
D gene: TRBD2
CDR3 protein: CASSLYRLAGNEQFF
CDR3 DNA: TGTGCCAGCAGCTTATATCGGCTAGCGGGAAATGAGCAGTTCTTC

J gene: TRBJ1-2
V gene: TRBV5-1
clone size: -
D gene: -
CDR3 protein: CASSLDVRQAGWYGYTF
CDR3 DNA: TGCGCCAGCAGCTTGGATGTCAGGCAGGCTGGGTGGTATGGCTACACCTTC

J gene: TRBJ2-7
V gene: TRBV10-1
clone size: few
D gene: TRBD1
CDR3 protein: CASSGSGTAAYEQYF
CDR3 DNA: TGCGCCAGCAGTGGTTCCGGGACAGCCGCCTACGAGCAGTACTTC

J gene: TRBJ2-5
V gene: TRBV11-2
clone size: -
D gene: -
CDR3 protein: CASSFVHGETQYF
CDR3 DNA: TGTGCCAGCAGCTTTGTTCATGGGGAGACCCAGTACTTC

J gene: TRBJ1-5
V gene: TRBV6-6
clone size: -
D gene: -
CDR3 protein: CASSVQGSQPQHF
CDR3 DNA: TGTGCCAGCAGTGTCCAAGGATCCCAGCCCCAGCATTTT

J gene: TRBJ2-3
V gene: TRBV19
clone size: few
D gene: -
CDR3 protein: CASSTQQVTDTQYF
CDR3 DNA: TGTGCCAGTAGTACCCAACAGGTCACAGATACGCAGTATTTT

J gene: TRBJ2-7
V gene: TRBV7-9
clone size: -
D gene: -
CDR3 protein: CASSLGGQYEQYF
CDR3 DNA: TGTGCCAGCAGCTTAGGAGGGCAGTACGAGCAGTACTTC

J gene: TRBJ1-5
V gene: TRBV7-9
clone size: -
D gene: TRBD1
CDR3 protein: CASSFGQGHNQPQHF
CDR3 DNA: TGTGCCAGCAGCTTCGGACAGGGCCACAATCAGCCCCAGCATTTT

J gene: TRBJ2-1
V gene: TRBV7-7
clone size: -
D gene: -
CDR3 protein: CASSLGRTNNEQFF
CDR3 DNA: TGTGCCAGCAGCCTGGGACGGACGAACAATGAGCAGTTCTTC

J gene: TRBJ2-3
V gene: TRBV30
clone size: -
D gene: -
CDR3 protein: CAWSVGGGTDTQYF
CDR3 DNA: TGTGCCTGGAGTGTTGGCGGAGGCACAGATACGCAGTATTTT

J gene: TRBJ2-3
V gene: TRBV9
clone size: -
D gene: TRBD2
CDR3 protein: CASSVGPREGDTQYF
CDR3 DNA: TGTGCCAGCAGCGTAGGGCCCCGGGAGGGAGATACGCAGTATTTT

J gene: TRBJ2-2
V gene: TRBV7-9
clone size: -
D gene: -
CDR3 protein: CASSLSAFTGELFF
CDR3 DNA: TGTGCCAGCAGCTTGTCAGCGTTCACCGGGGAGCTGTTTTTT

J gene: TRBJ2-3
V gene: TRBV29-1
clone size: -
D gene: TRBD2
CDR3 protein: CSVEAGGTDTQYF
CDR3 DNA: TGCAGCGTTGAAGCGGGAGGGACAGATACGCAGTATTTT

J gene: TRBJ2-7
V gene: TRBV6-1
clone size: -
D gene: -
CDR3 protein: CATVTGHHYEQYF
CDR3 DNA: TGTGCCACCGTAACGGGACACCACTACGAGCAGTACTTC

J gene: TRBJ2-3
V gene: TRBV5-6
clone size: once
D gene: -
CDR3 protein: CASSPGSRTDTQYF
CDR3 DNA: TGTGCCAGCAGCCCCGGGAGTCGGACAGATACGCAGTATTTT

J gene: TRBJ2-1
V gene: TRBV28
clone size: -
D gene: TRBD2
CDR3 protein: CASPPGLAFHDNEQFF
CDR3 DNA: TGTGCCAGCCCTCCGGGACTAGCGTTTCATGACAATGAGCAGTTCTTC

J gene: TRBJ2-1
V gene: TRBV27
clone size: -
D gene: -
CDR3 protein: CASSLLSSAYSYNEQFF
CDR3 DNA: TGTGCCAGCAGTTTATTGTCTAGCGCCTACTCCTACAATGAGCAGTTCTTC

J gene: TRBJ1-5
V gene: TRBV4-1
clone size: few
D gene: TRBD1
CDR3 protein: CASSQDPGQGAGWDQPQHF
CDR3 DNA: TGCGCCAGCAGCCAAGATCCGGGACAGGGGGCTGGTTGGGATCAGCCCCAGCATTTT

J gene: TRBJ1-1
V gene: TRBV6-6
clone size: -
D gene: -
CDR3 protein: CASRLEWNTEAFF
CDR3 DNA: TGTGCCAGCAGGTTAGAATGGAACACTGAAGCTTTCTTT

J gene: TRBJ1-4
V gene: TRBV5-1
clone size: once
D gene: -
CDR3 protein: CASSLGGALDEKLFF
CDR3 DNA: TGCGCCAGCAGCTTGGGAGGGGCCTTAGATGAAAAACTGTTTTTT

J gene: TRBJ2-7
V gene: TRBV28
clone size: once
D gene: TRBD2
CDR3 protein: CASSLTREADINGYEQYF
CDR3 DNA: TGTGCCAGCAGCTTAACCCGGGAGGCGGACATAAACGGATACGAGCAGTACTTC

J gene: TRBJ2-5
V gene: TRBV7-2
clone size: -
D gene: TRBD1
CDR3 protein: CASSRDRGETQYF
CDR3 DNA: TGTGCCAGCAGCCGGGACAGGGGAGAGACCCAGTACTTC

J gene: TRBJ2-1
V gene: TRBV19
clone size: once
D gene: TRBD1
CDR3 protein: CASMGQKTYNEQFF
CDR3 DNA: TGTGCCAGCATGGGACAGAAAACTTACAATGAGCAGTTCTTC

J gene: TRBJ1-5
V gene: TRBV18
clone size: once
D gene: -
CDR3 protein: CASSPTENQSQHF
CDR3 DNA: TGTGCCAGCTCACCAACAGAAAATCAGTCCCAGCATTTT

J gene: TRBJ2-3
V gene: TRBV28
clone size: -
D gene: -
CDR3 protein: CASRTRLGGDTQYF
CDR3 DNA: TGTGCCAGCAGGACGCGGCTTGGGGGAGATACGCAGTATTTT

J gene: TRBJ2-5
V gene: TRBV5-1
clone size: few
D gene: TRBD2
CDR3 protein: CASSSGLAGEQYF
CDR3 DNA: TGCGCCAGCAGCTCAGGACTAGCGGGAGAGCAGTACTTC

J gene: TRBJ2-1
V gene: TRBV7-9
clone size: -
D gene: TRBD1
CDR3 protein: CASSFGRTGKDEQFF
CDR3 DNA: TGTGCCAGCAGCTTCGGCCGGACAGGGAAGGATGAGCAGTTCTTC